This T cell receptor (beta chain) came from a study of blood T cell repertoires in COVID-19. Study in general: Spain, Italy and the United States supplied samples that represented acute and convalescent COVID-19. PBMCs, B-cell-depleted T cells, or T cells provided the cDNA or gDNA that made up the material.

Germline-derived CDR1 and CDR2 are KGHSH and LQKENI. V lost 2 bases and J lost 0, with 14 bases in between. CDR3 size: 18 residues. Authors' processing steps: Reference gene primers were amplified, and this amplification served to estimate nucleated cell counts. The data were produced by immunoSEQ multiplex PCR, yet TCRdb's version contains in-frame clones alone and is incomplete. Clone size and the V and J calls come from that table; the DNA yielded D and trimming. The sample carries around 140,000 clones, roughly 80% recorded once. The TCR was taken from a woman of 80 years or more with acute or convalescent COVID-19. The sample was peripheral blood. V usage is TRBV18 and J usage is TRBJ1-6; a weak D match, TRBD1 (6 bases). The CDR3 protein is CASSPTRQVLSYNSPLHF. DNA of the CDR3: TGTGCCAGCTCACCAACGAGACAGGTCCTCTCCTATAATTCACCCCTCCACTTT.